A selection of T cell receptor beta chains follows, all from one sample in a study of T-cell reconstitution after alpha-beta-depleted transplantation in children. Using its own MiXCR run on the PCR reads, TCRdb lists one record per CDR3 protein. The sample includes tens of thousands of distinct CDR3 sequences, roughly 8.7% of them seen just once. The input for sequencing was PBMCs, mostly from graft donor cells, taken 60 days after TCRalphabeta/CD19-depleted stem cell transplant. These receptors were obtained from a male patient under 10 years old who had a stem cell transplant for chronic granulomatous disease, so the T cells may come from the graft donor. CDR3s include the opening cysteine and the closing phenylalanine or tryptophan. The D gene is left open where the match is weak. Rows give clone size only sometimes, using once, few, many, or a class for an expanded clone.

TRBD2	TRBV20-1	TRBJ2-7	few	TGCAGTGCTAGAGGACTAGCGGGGGTCTACGAGCAGTACTTC	CSARGLAGVYEQYF
TRBD2	TRBV5-1	TRBJ2-1	many	TGCGCCAGCAGGGCTAGCGGAACGTCCTACAATGAGCAGTTCTTC	CASRASGTSYNEQFF
-	TRBV20-1	TRBJ2-7	many	TGCAGTGCTAGGGTGAACAACTGGGGGCCCTACGAGCAGTACTTC	CSARVNNWGPYEQYF
-	TRBV24-1	TRBJ2-2	many	TGTGCCACCAGTTCCCCCCCAATGGGGGAGCTGTTTTTT	CATSSPPMGELFF
TRBD2	TRBV30	TRBJ2-1	many	TGTGCCTGGTGGACTAGCGGACCCTACAATGAGCAGTTCTTC	CAWWTSGPYNEQFF
-	TRBV7-9	TRBJ2-7	many	TGTGCCAGCAGCGGATCAGGGTACGGCGAGCAGTACTTC	CASSGSGYGEQYF
-	TRBV27	TRBJ1-1	-	TGTGCCAGCAGAGGCTCAGGGGAAACTGAAGCTTTCTTT	CASRGSGETEAFF
-	TRBV6-2/TRBV6-3	TRBJ2-7	many	TGTGCCAGCGGGATAGGTTACGAGCAGTACTTC	CASGIGYEQYF
TRBD2	TRBV20-1	TRBJ2-2	many	TGCAGTGCTCCCGGGGGGTCCGGGGAGCTGTTTTTT	CSAPGGSGELFF
TRBD2	TRBV20-1	TRBJ2-7	-	TGCAGTGCTAGAAATCATCCAGCGGGGACGAGCTCCTACGAGCAGTACTTC	CSARNHPAGTSSYEQYF
TRBD1	TRBV5-1	TRBJ1-5	-	TGCGCCAGCAGCTTTGGGACAGGGGGTCAGCCCCAGCATTTT	CASSFGTGGQPQHF
TRBD2	TRBV18	TRBJ2-3	-	TGTGCCAGCTCACGGCAGCCAGCGGGAGGCTACACAGATACGCAGTATTTT	CASSRQPAGGYTDTQYF
TRBD1	TRBV6-5	TRBJ2-1	many	TGTGCCAGCAGTAACAGGGGGCACGGTGAGCAGTTCTTC	CASSNRGHGEQFF
TRBD2	TRBV4-1	TRBJ2-1	-	TGCGCCAGCAGCCAAGATACCCAAGGACTAGCGGGATTCAATGAGCAGTTCTTC	CASSQDTQGLAGFNEQFF
-	TRBV20-1	TRBJ2-1	many	TGCAGTGCCACGACGAGTAGTAAGCAGTTCTTC	CSATTSSKQFF
-	TRBV20-1	TRBJ2-6	many	TGCAGTGCCATCCGGGGGCCGGTGGGTGGGGCCAACGTCCTGACTTTC	CSAIRGPVGGANVLTF
TRBD1	TRBV27	TRBJ2-1	many	TGTGCCAGCAGTCCAGACAGGGTGTTCAATGAGCAGTTCTTC	CASSPDRVFNEQFF
TRBD2	TRBV11-2	TRBJ2-5	-	TGTGCCAGCAGCTTCGCGGGAGGGCAAGAGACCCAGTACTTC	CASSFAGGQETQYF
-	TRBV12-3/TRBV12-4	TRBJ2-2	many	TGTGCCAGCAGTTTAGGTCAGCGCACCGGGGAGCTGTTTTTT	CASSLGQRTGELFF
-	TRBV20-1	TRBJ1-1	few	TGCAGTGCTAGGGATCACCGCACTGAAGCTTTCTTT	CSARDHRTEAFF
TRBD1	TRBV20-1	TRBJ2-3	many	TGCAGTGCTGCCTACAGGGGATTGGGCACAGATACGCAGTATTTT	CSAAYRGLGTDTQYF
-	TRBV18	TRBJ2-1	many	TGTGCCAGCTCACCGGGGCAGGGGGGGACGGAGCAGTTCTTC	CASSPGQGGTEQFF
TRBD2	TRBV14	TRBJ2-7	many	TGTGCCAGCAGCCAAGCACCCGGACTAGCGGGAGTGTACCCATACGAGCAGTACTTC	CASSQAPGLAGVYPYEQYF
-	TRBV4-2	TRBJ2-5	many	TGTGCCAGCAGCCTCGACCTTACATGGGCCACAGGGACCCAGTACTTC	CASSLDLTWATGTQYF
TRBD2	TRBV6-6	TRBJ2-7	-	TGTGCCAGCAGTTTCCTAGCGGGCTACGAGCAGTACTTC	CASSFLAGYEQYF
TRBD1	TRBV29-1	TRBJ2-7	many	TGCAGCGTTGCCTGGGGACAGCTGAAGTCCTACGAGCAGTACTTC	CSVAWGQLKSYEQYF
-	TRBV10-3	TRBJ2-7	few	TGTGCCATCAGTCGGGACTCCTACGAGCAGTACTTC	CAISRDSYEQYF
TRBD2	TRBV20-1	TRBJ2-2	many	TGCAGTGCTAGAGGAGCGGGGCCCGGAACCGGGGAGCTGTTTTTT	CSARGAGPGTGELFF
TRBD2	TRBV7-2	TRBJ2-3	-	TGTGCCAGCAGCTTAGCCTTGTGGACTAGCGGGAGGGCCTTAACAGATACGCAGTATTTT	CASSLALWTSGRALTDTQYF
-	TRBV7-9	TRBJ2-7	many	TGTGCCAGCAGCGCGTCCTACGAGCAGTACTTC	CASSASYEQYF
-	TRBV5-7	TRBJ2-1	once	TGTGCCAGCAGCTTGGAATTTACGCACAATGAGCAGTTCTTC	CASSLEFTHNEQFF
TRBD2	TRBV6-2/TRBV6-3	TRBJ2-5	many	TGTGCCAGCAGTTCAGCGGGGGAGGTCGAGACCCAGTACTTC	CASSSAGEVETQYF
TRBD1	TRBV4-3	TRBJ2-7	many	TGCGCCAGCAGCCTAGGCCCTGGACAGGTGTACGAGCAGTACTTC	CASSLGPGQVYEQYF
-	TRBV20-1	TRBJ2-7	medium-sized	TGCAGTGCTAGATCAAAACAGGGAGCTGGCCCCAGGGGGCAGTACTTC	CSARSKQGAGPRGQYF